This T cell receptor (beta chain) was observed in a study of T-cell reconstitution after alpha-beta-depleted transplantation in children. This clonotype appeared many times. As it was prepared, the TCRbeta library received unique molecular identifiers. TCRdb re-analysed the PCR reads in MiXCR, keeping a single row per CDR3 protein. This sample has 600,000 to 700,000 distinct CDR3 sequences, with 13% found just once. Germline CDR1 is ENHRY and CDR2 is SYGVKD. Trimming stripped 4 bases from V and 6 bases from J, with 9 bases between. The CDR3 runs 12 residues. The clonotype comes from a girl aged 2-10 years with congenital amegakaryocytic thrombocytopenia, due to receive a stem cell transplant. The chain carries TRBV10-3 and TRBJ1-1; D ambiguous. This specimen consisted of PBMCs, obtained before TCRalphabeta/CD19-depleted stem cell transplant. CDR3 protein: CAISGSAAEAFF. CDR3 nucleotides: TGTGCCATCAGTGGGTCAGCGGCTGAAGCTTTCTTT.